Below are 16 T cell receptor beta chains sequenced from a single sample in a study of regulatory T cells in long-lasting Graves disease. Arm-PCR of CDR3 regions and iRepertoire HTBI primers were the basis on which TCR beta libraries were built. TCRdb independently ran MiXCR on the multiplex PCR reads; one entry per CDR3 protein. The data show 350,000 to 450,000 distinct CDR3 sequences, about 12% seen once. Time point noted: newly diagnosed GD, antithyroid drugs for less than 3 months. RNA isolated from PBMCs was used to make the TCR library. Another study also made use of these data, one on T cells in Graves' hyperthyroidism and ophthalmopathy.

The sequences come from peripheral blood mononuclear cells (PBMCs), collected at new diagnosis, from a patient treated with antithyroid drugs. These receptors were taken from a woman aged 18-30 years with Graves disease.

Details on this clonotype: Possible read error: a much larger clone is one base away. The chain carries TRBV20-1 and TRBJ2-7, with 11 bases that match TRBD2. Looked up from germline, CDR1 is DFQATT and CDR2 is SNEGSKA (reference sequence). This CDR3 region has 13 residues. The V segment lost 8 bases and the J segment 3 bases; nucleotides outside the gene matches: 6. The CDR3 coding sequence is TGCAGTCCCCTAGCGGGAGGATACTACGAGCAGTACGTC. The encoded protein is CSPLAGGYYEQYV.

As concerns this clonotype: A much larger clone lies a single base off, so this may be a read error. The rearrangement links TRBV29-1 to TRBJ2-1; weak D call: TRBD1 (5 bases). Germline V CDR1 and CDR2: SQVTM, ANQGSEA. CDR3 length equals 11 residues. The CDR3 coding sequence is TGCAGCGCCACTGGGGCCAATGAGCAGCTCTTC. Residues: CSATGANEQLF.

J is TRBJ2-6 and V is TRBV7-2, with D perhaps TRBD1 (5 bases). The germline V gene has CDR1 SGHTA and CDR2 FQGNSA. The ends were cut back, 4 bases at V and 4 bases at J, with 11 bases in the middle. This CDR3 has 15 residues. CDR3 protein: CASSYRQSGANVLTF. The CDR3 coding sequence is TGTGCCAGCAGCTATCGACAGTCCGGGGCCAACGTCCTGACTTTC. Drawing the rest from reference TRBV7-2 and TRBJ2-6, the complete variable domain is GAGVSQSPSNKVTEKGKDVELRCDPISGHTALYWYRQSLGQGLEFLIYFQGNSAPDKSGLPSDRFSAERTGGSVSTLTIQRTQQEDSAVYLCASSYRQSGANVLTFGAGSRLTVL.

This clonotype has ten or more counts. This may come from a read error, since a much larger clone is one base off. The CDR3 DNA reads as TGTGCCAGCAGTTTTGGAGGGAACACTGAAGCTTTCTTT. This sequence encodes CASSFGGNTEAFF. J is TRBJ1-1 and V is TRBV27; D not certain. The CDR3 has 13 amino acids. Germline V gene data show CDR1 as MNHEY and CDR2 as SMNVEV (reference sequence). The ends were cut back, 3 bases at V and 1 base at J, with 6 bases in the middle.

This clonotype appeared a few times. This clone may be a read error of a much larger clone one base away. This chain connects TRBV19 to TRBJ1-5; 8 bases agree with TRBD1. Germline trimming cut 3 bases from V and 5 bases from J; bases unmatched to any gene: 15. Germline loops: CDR1 LNHDA, CDR2 SQIVND (reference sequence). The CDR3 contains 18 residues. The CDR3 bases are TGTGCCAGTAGTATCCTGGGACAGGCCGAAGGTTACCATCAGCCCCAGCATTTT. Translating it yields CASSILGQAEGYHQPQHF. The full variable domain, in which reference TRBV19 and TRBJ1-5 provide the parts outside the CDR3, is DGGITQSPKYLFRKEGQNVTLSCEQNLNHDAMYWYRQDPGQGLRLIYYSQIVNDFQKGDIAEGYSVSREKKESFPLTVTSAQKNPTAFYLCASSILGQAEGYHQPQHFGDGTRLSIL.

To note about this clonotype: The CDR3 does not end in the conserved phenylalanine or tryptophan, so this is likely a read error. The chain links TRBV5-5 to TRBJ1-1, with 7 bases that match TRBD1. V shed 4 bases, J shed 2 bases, and the junction held 8 bases outside the gene matches. CDR3 length: 15 residues. CDR1 is SGHKS, CDR2 YYEKEE, per germline (reference sequence). The CDR3 nucleotides are TGTGCCAGCAGCGGGGCCGGGACAGCTAACACTGAAGCTTTCTCT. Translated, it gives CASSGAGTANTEAFS.

The genes are TRBV12-3 or TRBV12-4 and TRBJ2-5, with TRBD1 matching 8 bases. V lost 3 bases, J lost 1 base, and 4 bases stayed unmatched. The CDR3 totals 15 residues. CDR3 in amino acids: CASSFRTGPQETQYF. CDR3 sequence (DNA): TGTGCCAGCAGTTTTCGGACAGGGCCCCAAGAGACCCAGTACTTC.

In regard to this clonotype: It may be a read error: a sequence one base away is much more abundant. The chain employs TRBV11-3 and TRBJ2-5; no firm D call. This CDR3 is 13 amino acids long. V gave up 5 bases and J gave up 5 bases, with 12 bases separating them. The germline V gene has CDR1 SGHNT and CDR2 YENEEA. The CDR3 coding sequence is TGTGCCAGCAGCCGTGAGGCGTGGGAGACCCAGTACTTC. Its translation: CASSREAWETQYF.

This clonotype showed up many times. The chain combines TRBV6-1 with TRBJ2-3; D is perhaps TRBD1 (6 bases). CDR1 is MNHNS, CDR2 SASEGT, per germline. The CDR3 has 14 amino acids. The ends were cut back, 7 bases at V and 4 bases at J, with 15 bases in the middle. The chain's CDR3 is CASTEGVGADTQYF. The CDR3, as DNA: TGTGCCAGCACCGAGGGGGTAGGGGCAGATACGCAGTATTTT.

Remarks on this clonotype: This may be a read error: a much more frequent sequence differs by one nucleotide. The CDR3 end shows no conserved phenylalanine or tryptophan, and so a read error is likely. The chain's CDR3 is CASRGGSSYNSPLHS. CDR3 DNA: TGTGCCAGCAGGGGGGGGAGCTCCTATAATTCACCCCTCCACTCT. The chain is built from TRBV6-2 or TRBV6-3 and TRBJ1-6; weak D call: TRBD1 (5 bases). In germline, CDR1 is MNHEY, CDR2 SVGEGT. The CDR3 extends over 15 amino acids. Trimming stripped 6 bases from V and 0 bases from J, with 9 bases between.

This chain links TRBV7-9 with TRBJ2-2, with 7 positions matching TRBD1. The V gene end was trimmed by 6 bases and the J gene end by 6 bases; junction bases not matched to a gene: 22. CDR3 length equals 19 residues. CDR1 and CDR2 from the germline V gene are SEHNR and FQNEAQ (reference sequence). The CDR3 loop is CASSFRGTDHERGAGELFF. DNA for the CDR3: TGTGCCAGCAGTTTTCGTGGGACAGATCACGAAAGAGGGGCCGGGGAGCTGTTTTTT.

The table lists this clonotype with many counts. The chain is built from TRBV7-2 and TRBJ1-1, with TRBD1 as a possible D gene (5 bases). Deletions cut 5 bases from V and 2 bases from J, with 21 bases between. The CDR3 covers 17 residues. Germline CDR1 SGHTA, CDR2 FQGNSA. This CDR3 is CASSLVGWGRRNTEAFF. The DNA for the CDR3 is TGTGCCAGCAGCCTAGTCGGTTGGGGCAGGCGAAACACTGAAGCTTTCTTT. The full variable domain, in which reference TRBV7-2 and TRBJ1-1 provide the parts outside the CDR3, is GAGVSQSPSNKVTEKGKDVELRCDPISGHTALYWYRQSLGQGLEFLIYFQGNSAPDKSGLPSDRFSAERTGGSVSTLTIQRTQQEDSAVYLCASSLVGWGRRNTEAFFGQGTRLTVV.

Note on this clonotype: A clone one base away is much larger, so this may be a read error. This chain links TRBV6-1 with TRBJ2-1; D gene uncertain. The CDR3 spans 18 residues. The V end was cut by 6 bases, the J end by 0 bases, with 21 bases between. Germline CDR1 MNHNS, CDR2 SASEGT. The CDR3 region has the DNA TGTGCCAGCAGCCGAACTTTTTTACTTCTAAGCTCCTACAATGAGCAGTTCTTC. The encoded protein is CASSRTFLLLSSYNEQFF.

This clonotype showed up many times. The J gene is TRBJ1-2, the V gene TRBV5-1; D perhaps matches TRBD1 (6 bases). Germline CDR1 reads SGHRS; CDR2 reads YFSETQ. This CDR3 contains 16 residues. V was clipped by 2 bases and J by 4 bases, with 18 bases between them. In DNA, the CDR3 is TGCGCCAGCAGCTTAAGACAGGCCGAGGGGACCTATGGCTACACCTTC. This sequence encodes CASSLRQAEGTYGYTF.

This clonotype has at least ten counts. V is TRBV20-1 and J is TRBJ2-1; TRBD2 aligns across 13 bases. The CDR3 has 18 residues. V shed 3 bases and J 9 bases; nucleotides not matched to a gene: 17. Germline V gene data show CDR1 as DFQATT and CDR2 as SNEGSKA (reference sequence). CDR3 loop: CSARGHPGLAGPTSEQFF. The DNA of the CDR3 is TGCAGTGCTAGGGGTCATCCGGGACTAGCGGGACCTACGAGTGAGCAGTTCTTC.

This clonotype was found a few times. The chain combines TRBV4-1 with TRBJ2-1, with 8 bases that match TRBD2. This CDR3 has 16 amino acids. The V segment lost 0 bases and the J segment 4 bases; nucleotides outside the gene matches: 5. Germline V gene lookup returns CDR1 MGHRA and CDR2 YSYEKL. CDR3 nucleotide sequence: TGCGCCAGCAGCCAAGATGCGGGAGGCACTTACAATGAGCAGTTCTTC. Residues: CASSQDAGGTYNEQFF.